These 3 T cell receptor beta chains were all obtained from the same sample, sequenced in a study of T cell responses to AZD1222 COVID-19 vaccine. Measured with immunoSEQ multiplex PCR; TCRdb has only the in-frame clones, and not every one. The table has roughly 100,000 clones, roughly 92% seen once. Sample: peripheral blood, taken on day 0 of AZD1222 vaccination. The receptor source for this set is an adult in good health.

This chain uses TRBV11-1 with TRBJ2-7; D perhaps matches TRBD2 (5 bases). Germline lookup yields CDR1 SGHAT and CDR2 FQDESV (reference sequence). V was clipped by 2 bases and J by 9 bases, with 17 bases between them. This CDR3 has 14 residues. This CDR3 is CASSLRSGFTLQYF. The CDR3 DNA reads TGTGCCAGCAGCTTACGCAGCGGATTTACGCTGCAGTACTTC.

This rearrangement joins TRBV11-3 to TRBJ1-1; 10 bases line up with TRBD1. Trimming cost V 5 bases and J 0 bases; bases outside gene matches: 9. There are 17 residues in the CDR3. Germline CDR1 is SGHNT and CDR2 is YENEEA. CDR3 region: CASSLRDRGVLNTEAFF. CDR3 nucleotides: TGTGCCAGCAGCCTCCGGGACAGGGGCGTTTTGAACACTGAAGCTTTCTTT.

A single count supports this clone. CDR3 coding DNA: TGTGCCAGCAGGGCCCGACAGGGTAAGAACACTGAAGCTTTCTTT. This gives the protein CASRARQGKNTEAFF. The chain employs TRBV2 and TRBJ1-1; the match to TRBD1 covers 7 bases. This CDR3 is 15 amino acids long. Germline loops: CDR1 SNHLY, CDR2 FYNNEI. Trimming cost V 6 bases and J 1 base; bases outside gene matches: 8.